This T cell receptor beta chain derives from a study of CD8 T cells in ankylosing spondylitis. This clonotype was seen repeatedly, ten times or more. A single record per CDR3 protein comes from TCRdb applying MiXCR to the 5' RACE reads. The table has fewer than 200,000 distinct CDR3 sequences, about 18% seen once. The CDR3 extends over 14 amino acids. V lost 4 bases to trimming and J lost 3 bases, with 12 bases between them. Germline V gene data show CDR1 as LNHNV and CDR2 as YYDKDF (reference sequence). This clonotype was sampled from a male donor aged 10-30 years with ankylosing spondylitis or in good health (not recorded which). The sample consisted of blood, either unsorted or a sorted T cell fraction (not recorded which). This rearrangement joins TRBV15 to TRBJ2-5, with TRBD1 as a possible D gene (5 bases). The CDR3 bases are TGTGCCACCAGCAAACGATCGGACAAAGAGACCCAGTACTTC. Translating gives CATSKRSDKETQYF.